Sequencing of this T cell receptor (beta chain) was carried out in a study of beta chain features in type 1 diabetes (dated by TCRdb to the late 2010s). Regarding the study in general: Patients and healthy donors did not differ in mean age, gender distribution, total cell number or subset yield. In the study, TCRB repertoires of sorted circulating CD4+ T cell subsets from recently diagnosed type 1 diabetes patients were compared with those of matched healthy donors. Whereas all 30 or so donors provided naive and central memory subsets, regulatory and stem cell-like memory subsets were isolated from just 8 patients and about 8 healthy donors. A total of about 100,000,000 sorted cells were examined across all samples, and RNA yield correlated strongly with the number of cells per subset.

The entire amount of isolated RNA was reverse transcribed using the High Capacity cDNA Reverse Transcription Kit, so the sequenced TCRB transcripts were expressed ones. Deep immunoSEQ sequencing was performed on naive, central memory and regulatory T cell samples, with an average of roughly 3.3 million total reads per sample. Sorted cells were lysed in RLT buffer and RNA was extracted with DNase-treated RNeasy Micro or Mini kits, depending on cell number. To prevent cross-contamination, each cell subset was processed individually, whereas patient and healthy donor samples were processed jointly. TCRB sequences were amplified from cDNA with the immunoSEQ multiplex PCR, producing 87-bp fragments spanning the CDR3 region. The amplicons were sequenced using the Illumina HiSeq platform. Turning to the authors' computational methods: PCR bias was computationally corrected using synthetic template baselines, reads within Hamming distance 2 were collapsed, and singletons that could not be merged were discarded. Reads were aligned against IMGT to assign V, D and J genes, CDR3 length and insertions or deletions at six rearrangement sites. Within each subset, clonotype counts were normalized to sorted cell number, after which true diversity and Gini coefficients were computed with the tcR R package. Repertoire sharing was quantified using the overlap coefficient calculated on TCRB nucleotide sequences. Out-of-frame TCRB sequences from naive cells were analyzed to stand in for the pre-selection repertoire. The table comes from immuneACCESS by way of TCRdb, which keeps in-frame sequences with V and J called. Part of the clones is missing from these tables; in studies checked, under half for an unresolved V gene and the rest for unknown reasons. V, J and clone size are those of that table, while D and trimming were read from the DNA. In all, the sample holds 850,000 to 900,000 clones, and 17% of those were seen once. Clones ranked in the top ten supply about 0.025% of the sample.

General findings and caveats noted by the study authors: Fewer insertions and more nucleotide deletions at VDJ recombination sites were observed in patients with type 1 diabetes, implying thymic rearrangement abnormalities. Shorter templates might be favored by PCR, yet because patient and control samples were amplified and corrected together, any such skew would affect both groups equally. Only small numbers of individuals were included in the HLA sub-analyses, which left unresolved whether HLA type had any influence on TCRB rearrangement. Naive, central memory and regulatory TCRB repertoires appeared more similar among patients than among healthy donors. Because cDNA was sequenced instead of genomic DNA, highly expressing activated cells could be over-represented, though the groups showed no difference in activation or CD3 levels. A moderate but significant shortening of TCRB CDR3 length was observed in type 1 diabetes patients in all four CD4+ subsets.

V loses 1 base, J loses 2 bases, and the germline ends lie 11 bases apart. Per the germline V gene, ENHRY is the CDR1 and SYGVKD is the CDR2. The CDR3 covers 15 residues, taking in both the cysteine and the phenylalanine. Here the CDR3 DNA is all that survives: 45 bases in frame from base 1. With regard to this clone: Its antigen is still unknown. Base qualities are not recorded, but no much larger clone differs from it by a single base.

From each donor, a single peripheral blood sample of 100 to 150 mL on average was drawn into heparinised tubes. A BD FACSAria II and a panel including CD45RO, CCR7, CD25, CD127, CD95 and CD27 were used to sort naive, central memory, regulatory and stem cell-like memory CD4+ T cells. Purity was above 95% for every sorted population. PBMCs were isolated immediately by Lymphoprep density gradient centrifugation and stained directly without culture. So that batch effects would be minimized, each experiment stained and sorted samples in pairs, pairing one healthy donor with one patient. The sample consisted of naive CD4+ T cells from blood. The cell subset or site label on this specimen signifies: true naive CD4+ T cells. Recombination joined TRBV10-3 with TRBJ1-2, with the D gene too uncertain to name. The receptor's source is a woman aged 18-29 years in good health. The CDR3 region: CAISEYGRRNYGYTF. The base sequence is TGTGCCATCAGTGAGTACGGCAGAAGAAACTATGGCTACACCTTC.